Sequencing of this TCR beta chain was carried out in a study of blood T cells in healthy people across ages. Trimming took 2 bases from V and 5 from J, leaving 15 bases between them. CDR3 size: 15 residues. CDR1 is LNHNV and CDR2 is YYDKDF in the germline V gene (reference sequence). For the second PCR, which ran for about 6 to 11 cycles, a sample-barcoded 5' primer and a J-beta primer mix were used. From the 5' RACE reads, TCRdb called clonotypes with MiXCR, one entry per CDR3 protein. The repertoire holds just under 750,000 distinct CDR3 sequences, with 22% as singletons. Per-sample PBMC isolation yielded at least 6.5 million cells.

J is TRBJ1-2 and V is TRBV15; the D is unclear. The source is a man between 65 and 85 years old in good health. Sequencing used blood. The CDR3 loop reads CATSRFQASGYGYTF. CDR3 coding DNA: TGTGCCACCAGCAGATTTCAGGCGTCCGGTTATGGCTACACCTTC.